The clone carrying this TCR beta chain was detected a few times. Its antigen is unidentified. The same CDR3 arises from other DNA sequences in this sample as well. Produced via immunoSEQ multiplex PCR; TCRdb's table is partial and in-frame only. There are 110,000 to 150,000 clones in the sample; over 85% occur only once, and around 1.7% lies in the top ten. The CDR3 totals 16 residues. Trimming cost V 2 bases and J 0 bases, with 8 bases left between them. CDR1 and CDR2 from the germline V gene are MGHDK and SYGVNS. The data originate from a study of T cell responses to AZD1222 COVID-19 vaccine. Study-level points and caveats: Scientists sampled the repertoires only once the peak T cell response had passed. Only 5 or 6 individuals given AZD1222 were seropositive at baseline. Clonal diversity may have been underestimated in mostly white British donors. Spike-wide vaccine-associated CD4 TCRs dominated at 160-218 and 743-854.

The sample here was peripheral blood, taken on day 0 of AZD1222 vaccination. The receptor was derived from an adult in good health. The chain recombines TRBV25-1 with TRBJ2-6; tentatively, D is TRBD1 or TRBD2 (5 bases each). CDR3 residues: CASSEGGSSGANVLTF. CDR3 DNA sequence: TGTGCCAGCAGTGAAGGGGGTAGCTCTGGGGCCAACGTCCTGACTTTC.